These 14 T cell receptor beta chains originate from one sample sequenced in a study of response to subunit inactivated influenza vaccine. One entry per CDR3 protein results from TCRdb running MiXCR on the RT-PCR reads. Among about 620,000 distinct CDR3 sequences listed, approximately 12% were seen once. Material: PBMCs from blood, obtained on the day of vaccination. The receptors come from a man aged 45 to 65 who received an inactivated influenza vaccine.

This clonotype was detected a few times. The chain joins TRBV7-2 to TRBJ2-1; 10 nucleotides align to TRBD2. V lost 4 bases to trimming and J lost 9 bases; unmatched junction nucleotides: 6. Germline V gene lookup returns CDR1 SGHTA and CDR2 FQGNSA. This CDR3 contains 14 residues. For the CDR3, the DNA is TGTGCCAGCAGCTCAGCGGGAGGGGCAGGTGAGCAGTTCTTC. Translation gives CASSSAGGAGEQFF.

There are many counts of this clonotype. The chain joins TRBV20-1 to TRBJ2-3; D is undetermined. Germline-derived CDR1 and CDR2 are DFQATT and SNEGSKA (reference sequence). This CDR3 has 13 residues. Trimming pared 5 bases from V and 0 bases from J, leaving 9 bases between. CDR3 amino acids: CSAPLRSTDTQYF. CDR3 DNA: TGCAGTGCTCCACTCCGTAGCACAGATACGCAGTATTTT.

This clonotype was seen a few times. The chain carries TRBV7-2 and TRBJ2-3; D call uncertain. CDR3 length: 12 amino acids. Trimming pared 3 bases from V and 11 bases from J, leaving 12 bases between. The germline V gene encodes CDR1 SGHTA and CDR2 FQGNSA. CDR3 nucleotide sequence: TGTGCCAGCAGCTTGGGCCCCCGCAGGCAGTATTTT. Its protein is CASSLGPRRQYF.

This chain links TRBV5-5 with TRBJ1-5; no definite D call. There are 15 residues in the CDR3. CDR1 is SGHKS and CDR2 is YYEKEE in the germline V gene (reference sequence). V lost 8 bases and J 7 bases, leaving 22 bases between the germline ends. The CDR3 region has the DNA TGTGCCAGTAATCTCGGCCCAGACCCCAAGCAGCCCCAGCATTTT. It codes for CASNLGPDPKQPQHF.

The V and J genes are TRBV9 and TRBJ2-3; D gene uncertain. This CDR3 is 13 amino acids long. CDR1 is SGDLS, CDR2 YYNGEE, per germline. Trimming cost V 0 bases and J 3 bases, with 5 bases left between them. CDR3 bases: TGTGCCAGCAGCGTAGAGGGAACAGATACGCAGTATTTT. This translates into CASSVEGTDTQYF.

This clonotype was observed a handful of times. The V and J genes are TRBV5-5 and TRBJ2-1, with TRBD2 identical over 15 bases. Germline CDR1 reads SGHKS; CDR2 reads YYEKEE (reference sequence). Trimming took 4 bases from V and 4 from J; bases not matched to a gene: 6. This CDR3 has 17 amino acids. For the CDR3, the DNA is TGTGCCAGCAGCCCAGCGGGACTAGCGGGGGGTTACAATGAGCAGTTCTTC. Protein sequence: CASSPAGLAGGYNEQFF.

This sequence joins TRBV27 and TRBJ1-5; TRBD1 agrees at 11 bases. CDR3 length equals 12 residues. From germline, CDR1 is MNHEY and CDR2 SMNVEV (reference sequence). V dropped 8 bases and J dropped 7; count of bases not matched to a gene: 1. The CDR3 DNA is TGTGCCAGCGGACAGGGGGCACAGCCCCAGCATTTT. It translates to CASGQGAQPQHF.

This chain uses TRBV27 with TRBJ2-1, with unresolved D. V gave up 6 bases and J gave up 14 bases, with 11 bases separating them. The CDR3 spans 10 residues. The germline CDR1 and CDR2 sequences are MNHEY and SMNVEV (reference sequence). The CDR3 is CASRLGKEFF. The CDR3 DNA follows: TGTGCCAGCAGGTTGGGGAAGGAGTTCTTC.

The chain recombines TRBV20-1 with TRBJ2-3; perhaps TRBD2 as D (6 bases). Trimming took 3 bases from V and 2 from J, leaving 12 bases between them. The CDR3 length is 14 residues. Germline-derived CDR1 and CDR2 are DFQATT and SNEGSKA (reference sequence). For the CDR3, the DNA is TGCAGTGCTAGTACGGGACTCACCACAGATACGCAGTATTTT. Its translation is CSASTGLTTDTQYF.

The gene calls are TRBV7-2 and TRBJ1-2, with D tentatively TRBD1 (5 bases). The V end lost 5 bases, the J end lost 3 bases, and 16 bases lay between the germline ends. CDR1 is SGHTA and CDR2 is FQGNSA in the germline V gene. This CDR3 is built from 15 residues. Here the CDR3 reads CASSGLVVRDYGYTF. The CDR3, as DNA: TGTGCCAGCAGCGGATTAGTAGTCAGGGACTATGGCTACACCTTC.

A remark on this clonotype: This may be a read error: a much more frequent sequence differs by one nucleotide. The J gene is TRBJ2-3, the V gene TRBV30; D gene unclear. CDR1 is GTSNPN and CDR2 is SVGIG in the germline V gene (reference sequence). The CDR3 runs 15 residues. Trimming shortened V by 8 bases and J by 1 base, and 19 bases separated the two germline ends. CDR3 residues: CARKTLTRGTDTQYF. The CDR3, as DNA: TGTGCCAGGAAGACTCTCACTCGGGGCACAGATACGCAGTATTTT.

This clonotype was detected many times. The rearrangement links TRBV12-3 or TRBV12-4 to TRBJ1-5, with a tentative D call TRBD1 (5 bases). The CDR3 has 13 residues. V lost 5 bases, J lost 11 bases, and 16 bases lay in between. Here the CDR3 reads CASSPTRGGAQHF. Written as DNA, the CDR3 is TGTGCCAGCAGTCCCACCCGTGGGGGAGCCCAGCATTTT.

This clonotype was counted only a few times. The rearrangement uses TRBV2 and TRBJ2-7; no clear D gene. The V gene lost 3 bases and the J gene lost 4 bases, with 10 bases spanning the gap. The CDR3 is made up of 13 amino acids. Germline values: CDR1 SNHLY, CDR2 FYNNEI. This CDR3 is CASSEAASYEQYF. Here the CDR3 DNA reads TGTGCCAGCAGTGAGGCGGCATCTTACGAGCAGTACTTC. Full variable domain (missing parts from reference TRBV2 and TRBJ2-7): EPEVTQTPSHQVTQMGQEVILRCVPISNHLYFYWYRQILGQKVEFLVSFYNNEISEKSEIFDDQFSVERPDGSNFTLKIRSTKLEDSAMYFCASSEAASYEQYFGPGTRLTVT.

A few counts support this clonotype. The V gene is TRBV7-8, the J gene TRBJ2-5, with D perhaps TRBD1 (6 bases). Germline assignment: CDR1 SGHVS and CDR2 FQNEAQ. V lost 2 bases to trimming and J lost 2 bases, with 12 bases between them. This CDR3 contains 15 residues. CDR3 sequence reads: CASSLYQGPQETQYF. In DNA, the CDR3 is TGTGCCAGCAGCTTATACCAGGGGCCGCAAGAGACCCAGTACTTC.